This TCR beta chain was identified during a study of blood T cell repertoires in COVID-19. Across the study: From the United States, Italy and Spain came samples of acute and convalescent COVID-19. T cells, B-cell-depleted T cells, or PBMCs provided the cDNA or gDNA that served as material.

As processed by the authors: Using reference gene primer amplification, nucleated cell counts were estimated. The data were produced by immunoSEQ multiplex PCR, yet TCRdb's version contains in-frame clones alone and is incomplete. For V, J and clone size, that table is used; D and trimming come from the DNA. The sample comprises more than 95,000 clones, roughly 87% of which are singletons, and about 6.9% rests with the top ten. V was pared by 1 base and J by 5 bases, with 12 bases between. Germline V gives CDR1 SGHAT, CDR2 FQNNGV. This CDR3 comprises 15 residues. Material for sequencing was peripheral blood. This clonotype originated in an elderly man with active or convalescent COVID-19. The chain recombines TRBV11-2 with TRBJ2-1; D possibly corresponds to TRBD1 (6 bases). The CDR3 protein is CASSLARGTNNEQFF. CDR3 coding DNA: TGTGCCAGCAGCTTAGCGAGGGGGACAAACAATGAGCAGTTCTTC. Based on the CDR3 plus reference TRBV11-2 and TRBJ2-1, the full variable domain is EAGVAQSPRYKIIEKRQSVAFWCNPISGHATLYWYQQILGQGPKLLIQFQNNGVVDDSQLPKDRFSAERLKGVDSTLKIQPAKLEDSAVYLCASSLARGTNNEQFFGPGTRLTVL.